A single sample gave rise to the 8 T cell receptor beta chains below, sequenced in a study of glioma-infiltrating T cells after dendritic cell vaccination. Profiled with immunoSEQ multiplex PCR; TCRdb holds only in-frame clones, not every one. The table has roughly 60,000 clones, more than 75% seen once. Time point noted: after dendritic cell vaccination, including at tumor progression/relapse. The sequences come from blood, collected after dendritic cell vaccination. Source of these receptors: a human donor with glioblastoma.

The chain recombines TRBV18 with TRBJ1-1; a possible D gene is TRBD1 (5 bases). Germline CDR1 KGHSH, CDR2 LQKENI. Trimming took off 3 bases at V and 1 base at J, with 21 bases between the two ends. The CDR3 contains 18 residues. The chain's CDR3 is CASSPKTTGAFGNTEAFF. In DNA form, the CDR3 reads TGTGCCAGCTCACCCAAAACCACTGGGGCTTTTGGGAACACTGAAGCTTTCTTT.

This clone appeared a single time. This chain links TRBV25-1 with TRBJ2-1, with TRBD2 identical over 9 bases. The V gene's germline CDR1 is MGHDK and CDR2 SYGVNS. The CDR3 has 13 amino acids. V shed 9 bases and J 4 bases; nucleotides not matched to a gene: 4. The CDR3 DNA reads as TGTGCCAGTGCGGGGGGGCTATACAATGAGCAGTTCTTC. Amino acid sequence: CASAGGLYNEQFF.

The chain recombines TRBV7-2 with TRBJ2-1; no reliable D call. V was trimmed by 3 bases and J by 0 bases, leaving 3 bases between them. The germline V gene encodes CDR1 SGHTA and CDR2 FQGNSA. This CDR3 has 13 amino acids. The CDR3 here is CASSLSSYNEQFF. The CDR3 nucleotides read TGTGCCAGCAGCTTGAGCTCCTACAATGAGCAGTTCTTC.

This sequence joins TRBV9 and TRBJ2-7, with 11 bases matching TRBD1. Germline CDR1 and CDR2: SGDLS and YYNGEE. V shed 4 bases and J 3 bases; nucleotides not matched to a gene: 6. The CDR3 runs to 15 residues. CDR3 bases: TGTGCCAGCAGCCGGACCGGGACAGGGGGCTACGAGCAGTACTTC. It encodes CASSRTGTGGYEQYF.

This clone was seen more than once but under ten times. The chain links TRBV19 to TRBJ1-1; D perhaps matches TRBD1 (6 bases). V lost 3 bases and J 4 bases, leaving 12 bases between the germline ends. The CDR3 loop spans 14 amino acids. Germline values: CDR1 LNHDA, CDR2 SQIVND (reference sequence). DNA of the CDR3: TGTGCCAGTAGTATGAGAAGGGGGAGCACTGAAGCTTTCTTT. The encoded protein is CASSMRRGSTEAFF.

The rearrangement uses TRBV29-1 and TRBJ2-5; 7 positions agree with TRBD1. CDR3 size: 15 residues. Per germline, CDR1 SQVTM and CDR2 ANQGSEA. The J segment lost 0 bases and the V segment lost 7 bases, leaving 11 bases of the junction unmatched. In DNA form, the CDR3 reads TGCAGCGCCAGCCCTATGACAGGGAACCAAGAGACCCAGTACTTC. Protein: CSASPMTGNQETQYF.

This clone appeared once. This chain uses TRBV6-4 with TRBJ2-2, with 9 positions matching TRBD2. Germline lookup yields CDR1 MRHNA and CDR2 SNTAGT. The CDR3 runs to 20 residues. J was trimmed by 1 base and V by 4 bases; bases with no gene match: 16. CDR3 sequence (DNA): TGTGCCAGCAGTGTTGTTACTGGGATAGCGGGAGCCATGAACACCGGGGAGCTGTTTTTT. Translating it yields CASSVVTGIAGAMNTGELFF.

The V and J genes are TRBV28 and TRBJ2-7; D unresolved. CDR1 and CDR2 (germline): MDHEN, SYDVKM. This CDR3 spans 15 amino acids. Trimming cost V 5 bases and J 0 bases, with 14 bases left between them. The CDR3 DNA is TGTGCCAGCAGTCCCGGTAGTCAAAGCTCCTACGAGCAGTACTTC. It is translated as CASSPGSQSSYEQYF.